This T cell receptor (beta chain) was identified in a study of T cell repertoires in cytomegalovirus infection. Study in general: Carrying CMV and the relevant HLA type showed in public TCR beta signatures. General study points: CMV-specific HLA-C-restricted TCR beta clonotypes dominated the ex vivo response. Pooled public TCR beta family frequency picked out CMV carriers with the relevant HLA.

The germline V gene encodes CDR1 LNHDA and CDR2 SQIVND (reference sequence). V lost 0 bases to trimming and J lost 2 bases, with 4 bases between them. This CDR3 contains 14 residues. This clonotype was found a few times. Its matching antigen is unknown. TCRdb fed the reads into MiXCR, producing one record per CDR3 protein. The sample has under 850,000 distinct CDR3 sequences; 35% are singletons. The chain uses TRBV19 and TRBJ2-2; D is unresolved. Material: PBMCs. The clonotype was recovered from a human donor in good health (CMV status not recorded). Some clones in this sample may be carry-over from other donors' samples. This chain's CDR3 is CASSIDPNTGELFF. In nucleotides, the CDR3 is TGTGCCAGTAGTATAGATCCAAACACCGGGGAGCTGTTTTTT.